This T cell receptor (beta chain) appears in the sequencing data of a study of T cell responses to AZD1222 COVID-19 vaccine. Produced via immunoSEQ multiplex PCR; TCRdb's table is partial and in-frame only. The sample lists about 69,000 clones, less than 90% occurring once. CDR1 is SGHRS and CDR2 is YFSETQ in the germline V gene. This CDR3 has 14 residues. The V gene end was trimmed by 0 bases and the J gene end by 5 bases; junction bases not matched to a gene: 0. It was second doses at about 4 or about 12 weeks that were pooled. In regard to this clone: Its matching antigen is unknown.

Study observations and caveats: Scientists sampled the repertoires only once the peak T cell response had passed. Spike-specific TCR breadth and depth grew following two AZD1222 doses.

The gene calls are TRBV5-1 and TRBJ1-5; 9 nucleotides align to TRBD1. This TCR derives from an adult who received the AZD1222 COVID-19 vaccine. This specimen was peripheral blood, taken 28 days after the second AZD1222 dose. The CDR3 nucleotides read TGCGCCAGCAGCTTGGGGGACAGGGATCAGCCCCAGCATTTT. Translating gives CASSLGDRDQPQHF.